This is a list of T cell receptor beta chains from one sample in a study of shared clonotypes between healthy human individuals. Method: immunoSEQ multiplex PCR; TCRdb's copy keeps in-frame clones and lacks some. The sample has about 1 million clones, roughly 80% seen once. Material for sequencing was memory CD4+ T cells sorted from blood. These receptors were obtained from a man younger than 35 in good health. The CDR3 runs from the conserved cysteine through the conserved F or W. The order of the fields is V gene, CDR3 length, J gene, D gene, clone size, CDR3 protein, CDR3 DNA. A D gene is named only where the DNA matches it firmly. Size is stated for part of the rows, as once, few or many counts, or as a class when the clone is expanded.

TRBV5-8	16	TRBJ2-7	TRBD1	NA	CASSSWGSRGSGGQYF	TGTGCCAGCAGCAGTTGGGGGAGCAGGGGGAGTGGTGGGCAGTACTTC
TRBV7-2	14	TRBJ1-6	NA	NA	CASSLSNVRSPLHF	TGTGCCAGCAGCTTATCGAATGTCCGGTCACCCCTCCACTTT
TRBV19	13	TRBJ1-1	NA	NA	CASRHPGGTEAFF	TGTGCCAGTCGCCATCCGGGAGGGACTGAAGCTTTCTTT
TRBV5-4	12	TRBJ2-2	NA	NA	CASSSGQFKLFF	TGTGCCAGCAGCTCAGGACAGTTTAAGCTGTTTTTT
TRBV7-2	15	TRBJ2-5	TRBD1	NA	CASSWYRGLRETQYF	TGTGCCAGCAGCTGGTACAGGGGGCTCAGGGAGACCCAGTACTTC
TRBV28	14	TRBJ2-7	NA	NA	CASITNAMGYEQYF	TGTGCCAGCATAACGAATGCAATGGGCTACGAGCAGTACTTC
TRBV7-2	14	TRBJ2-3	NA	NA	CASSRTQSTDTQYF	TGTGCCAGCAGCCGGACACAGAGCACAGATACGCAGTATTTT
TRBV2	14	TRBJ1-3	NA	few	CASMEVNSGNTIYF	TGTGCCAGCATGGAAGTCAACTCTGGAAACACCATATATTTT
TRBV7-8	15	TRBJ2-1	TRBD2	many	CASSLRASGSNEQFF	TGTGCCAGCAGCTTACGGGCTAGCGGGAGCAATGAGCAGTTCTTC
TRBV7-8	15	TRBJ2-7	TRBD2	NA	CASSPPGTSGYEQYF	TGTGCCAGCAGCCCCCCCGGGACTAGCGGATACGAGCAGTACTTC
TRBV7-2	14	TRBJ2-1	NA	NA	CASSQPLEGDEQFF	TGTGCCAGCAGCCAGCCACTAGAGGGGGATGAGCAGTTCTTC
TRBV18	17	TRBJ2-2	NA	NA	CASSGKQGYANTGELFF	TGTGCCAGCTCAGGCAAACAGGGCTATGCGAACACCGGGGAGCTGTTTTTT
TRBV6-5	14	TRBJ1-6	NA	NA	CASSTTYSRRPLHF	TGTGCCAGCAGCACGACTTATTCCAGGAGACCCCTCCACTTT
TRBV5-1	15	TRBJ2-1	TRBD2	NA	CASSPGTSGYNEQFF	TGCGCCAGCAGCCCCGGGACTAGCGGGTACAATGAGCAGTTCTTC
TRBV5-6	15	TRBJ2-1	TRBD2	NA	CASKRGLAEYNEQFF	TGTGCCAGCAAGAGAGGGCTAGCGGAGTACAATGAGCAGTTCTTC
TRBV11-2	15	TRBJ2-1	TRBD1	once	CASSPDRGSRNEQFF	TGTGCCAGCAGCCCTGACAGGGGGTCGAGGAATGAGCAGTTCTTC
TRBV2	14	TRBJ1-1	NA	many	CASSAGGMNTEAFF	TGTGCCAGCAGTGCCGGGGGCATGAACACTGAAGCTTTCTTT
TRBV7-9	16	TRBJ1-3	NA	NA	CASSLGGQRGGNTIYF	TGTGCCAGCAGCTTAGGAGGACAGAGAGGGGGAAACACCATATATTTT
TRBV19	18	TRBJ2-2	NA	NA	CASSMEPGGGPHTGELFF	TGTGCCAGTAGTATGGAGCCAGGGGGAGGGCCCCACACCGGGGAGCTGTTTTTT
TRBV29-1	14	TRBJ2-2	NA	NA	CSVRLGGNTGELFF	TGCAGCGTGCGTCTAGGAGGGAACACCGGGGAGCTGTTTTTT
TRBV7-9	14	TRBJ1-1	NA	NA	CASILYGPNTEAFF	TGTGCCAGCATCCTCTACGGTCCTAACACTGAAGCTTTCTTT
TRBV19	13	TRBJ2-7	TRBD2	NA	CASSLAVSYEQYF	TGTGCCAGTAGTCTAGCGGTGAGCTACGAGCAGTACTTC
TRBV5-5	15	TRBJ2-1	NA	once	CASSSTGLIHNEQFF	TGTGCCAGCAGTTCGACAGGTTTGATCCACAATGAGCAGTTCTTC
TRBV5-4	17	TRBJ1-3	NA	NA	CASSARQAGSSGNTIYF	TGTGCCAGCAGCGCAAGACAGGCTGGATCCTCTGGAAACACCATATATTTT
TRBV19	14	TRBJ1-2	NA	NA	CASSTDGSNYGYTF	TGTGCCAGTAGTACCGACGGATCTAACTATGGCTACACCTTC
TRBV30	14	TRBJ2-7	TRBD2	NA	CAWSTSGGFYEQYF	TGTGCCTGGTCGACTAGCGGGGGGTTCTACGAGCAGTACTTC
TRBV5-1	14	TRBJ1-2	NA	many	CASSLEGSWGGYTF	TGCGCCAGCAGCTTGGAGGGCAGTTGGGGTGGCTACACCTTC
TRBV30	14	TRBJ1-4	NA	NA	CAWSGGIDNEKLFF	TGTGCCTGGAGTGGGGGAATAGATAATGAAAAACTGTTTTTT